A selection of T cell receptor beta chains follows, all from one sample in a study of PD-1 blockade in classical Hodgkin lymphoma. The table came from immunoSEQ multiplex PCR; TCRdb's copy has only in-frame clones and leaves some out. The top ten hold around 0.53% of the sample, which has approximately 25,000 clones, about 90% seen once. Sequencing input: CD4+ T cells from blood. These receptors came from a human donor with classical Hodgkin lymphoma. Both conserved end residues are part of each CDR3. A D gene is named only where the DNA matches it firmly. The size of a clone is reported for some rows only, either as once, few or many, or as a class for expanded clones.

D	V	J	size	DNA	CDR3
-	TRBV19	TRBJ2-1	-	TGTGCCAGTAGTAGCCCGGGGGACTACAATGAGCAGTTCTTC	CASSSPGDYNEQFF
-	TRBV5-1	TRBJ1-6	-	TGCGCCAGCAGCTTGTCGTTTACTTGGGATAATTCACCCCTCCACTTT	CASSLSFTWDNSPLHF
TRBD1	TRBV5-4	TRBJ1-1	-	TGTGCCAGCAGCTCGTTAGGGGGCCTTCACACTGAAGCTTTCTTT	CASSSLGGLHTEAFF
-	TRBV27	TRBJ2-3	-	TGTGCCAGCAGTCCCCTCGCGCCAACAATCGAGGGGAAACCTTACGCGGGGAAAACGCAGTATTTT	CASSPLAPTIEGKPYAGKTQYF
-	TRBV7-2	TRBJ2-2	once	TGTGCCAGCAGCTCCCTAGGCGGGGAGCTGTTTTTT	CASSSLGGELFF
TRBD1	TRBV7-9	TRBJ1-2	-	TGTGCCAGCCGCGAGGGGGCCGGTGGCTACACCTTC	CASREGAGGYTF
-	TRBV28	TRBJ1-2	-	TGTGCCAGCGTGGAGTCTGGGGGTGGGAATGGCTACACCTTC	CASVESGGGNGYTF
TRBD2	TRBV9	TRBJ2-1	-	TGTGCCAGCAGCCCCGCGGGGGGGGCATCTGAGCAGTTCTTC	CASSPAGGASEQFF
TRBD1	TRBV19	TRBJ2-3	-	TGTGCCAGTAGTACCCGGACAGGGGGGACAGATACGCAGTATTTT	CASSTRTGGTDTQYF
TRBD2	TRBV11-2	TRBJ2-5	few	TGTGCCAGCAGCTTAGGACTAGCCAAGGAGACCCAGTACTTC	CASSLGLAKETQYF
-	TRBV6-6	TRBJ2-5	-	TGTGCCAGCAGTTACTCGAGCCGGGGGGCCGGGGAGACCCAGTACTTC	CASSYSSRGAGETQYF
-	TRBV7-8	TRBJ1-5	once	TGTGCCAGCAGCAAAAGTGGGCCCCAGCATTTT	CASSKSGPQHF
-	TRBV10-3	TRBJ2-3	-	TGTGCCATCAGTGACCCGGCTCGCACAGATACGCAGTATTTT	CAISDPARTDTQYF
TRBD1	TRBV7-8	TRBJ2-2	once	TGTGCCAGCAGCTTACCGGGACAGGGCGACACCGGGGAGCTGTTTTTT	CASSLPGQGDTGELFF
-	TRBV10-3	TRBJ2-2	once	TGTGCCATCAGTGAAGTAGGACCCCGCACCGGGGAGCTGTTTTTT	CAISEVGPRTGELFF
-	TRBV7-2	TRBJ2-5	-	TGTGCCAGCAGCTTAAGCAGGGGTCAAGAGACCCAGTACTTC	CASSLSRGQETQYF
-	TRBV19	TRBJ2-7	-	TGTGCCAGTAGTAGGGACGGGAGCTCCTACGAGCAGTACTTC	CASSRDGSSYEQYF
-	TRBV4-1	TRBJ1-4	-	TGCGCCAGCAGCCAAGAACGACTAGCTAATGAAAAACTGTTTTTT	CASSQERLANEKLFF